Below are 10 T cell receptor beta chains sequenced from a single sample in a study of T cell responses to AZD1222 COVID-19 vaccine. Libraries were prepared by immunoSEQ multiplex PCR; TCRdb keeps only in-frame clonotypes and omits some of them. Here the sample spans some 100,000 clones, 90% being singletons. Source: peripheral blood, taken on day 0 of AZD1222 vaccination. The receptor set was obtained from an adult in good health.

This rearrangement joins TRBV28 to TRBJ1-4; D unclear. V lost 5 bases to trimming and J lost 0 bases, with 10 bases between them. CDR1 and CDR2 from the germline V gene are MDHEN and SYDVKM. CDR3 size: 15 residues. This CDR3 reads CASSHLLSTNEKLFF. DNA for the CDR3: TGTGCCAGCAGTCACCTACTTTCAACTAATGAAAAACTGTTTTTT.

CDR3 DNA: TGTGCCAGCAGCTACAGATCCGGGGTCCATGGGGCCAACGTCCTGACTTTC. It codes for CASSYRSGVHGANVLTF. This chain joins TRBV2 and TRBJ2-6; maybe TRBD2 (5 bases). Germline V lookup: CDR1 SNHLY, CDR2 FYNNEI. Trimming left V 6 bases short and J 3 bases short, with 18 bases between. This CDR3 is 17 amino acids long.

The rearrangement links TRBV6-5 to TRBJ1-1; D uncertain. From germline, CDR1 is MNHEY and CDR2 SVGAGI. There are 14 residues in the CDR3. The ends were cut back, 2 bases at V and 1 base at J, with 8 bases in the middle. The CDR3 reads CASSYAGPNTEAFF. In DNA, the CDR3 is TGTGCCAGCAGTTACGCCGGCCCGAACACTGAAGCTTTCTTT.

The chain is built from TRBV11-3 and TRBJ1-1; no clear D gene. The CDR3 has 13 residues. Trimming stripped 2 bases from V and 7 bases from J, with 11 bases between. Germline CDR1 reads SGHNT; CDR2 reads YENEEA. CDR3 nucleotide sequence: TGTGCCAGCAGCTTAATCTCAGGTGGTGAAGCTTTCTTT. Translation: CASSLISGGEAFF.

The chain links TRBV6-2 or TRBV6-3 to TRBJ2-5; tentative D call: TRBD1 (6 bases). The CDR3 is 14 amino acids. V dropped 0 bases and J dropped 2 bases, with 7 bases sitting between them. Germline V CDR1 and CDR2: MNHEY, SVGEGT. The CDR3 spells CASSYSGTQETQYF. The CDR3 bases are TGTGCCAGCAGTTACTCCGGGACACAAGAGACCCAGTACTTC.

V gene TRBV5-1 combines with J gene TRBJ1-4; D is possibly TRBD1 (5 bases). This CDR3 spans 16 amino acids. V was trimmed by 4 bases and J by 3 bases, leaving 16 bases between them. In germline, CDR1 is SGHRS, CDR2 YFSETQ. The CDR3 DNA sequence: TGCGCCAGCAGCCGAGGGGAGGTCGAACCTAATGAAAAACTGTTTTTT. Protein sequence: CASSRGEVEPNEKLFF.

This sequence joins TRBV19 and TRBJ1-2, with unresolved D. Germline V gives CDR1 LNHDA, CDR2 SQIVND (reference sequence). V was clipped by 7 bases and J by 4 bases, with 16 bases between them. This CDR3 has 14 amino acids. The CDR3 here is CASTPVGNAYGYTF. DNA of the CDR3: TGTGCCAGTACCCCGGTCGGGAATGCCTATGGCTACACCTTC.

V and J are TRBV19 and TRBJ1-1; D call uncertain. This CDR3 is built from 14 residues. Germline assignment: CDR1 LNHDA and CDR2 SQIVND (reference sequence). Trimming stripped 6 bases from V and 0 bases from J, with 11 bases between. The CDR3 bases are TGTGCCAGTAGCCTAAATCGGGTGAACACTGAAGCTTTCTTT. Amino acid sequence: CASSLNRVNTEAFF.

J is TRBJ2-7 and V is TRBV10-3; 7 nucleotides line up with TRBD1. There are 14 residues in the CDR3. Germline CDR1 and CDR2: ENHRY and SYGVKD. Trimming took 4 bases from V and 2 from J; bases not matched to a gene: 5. The CDR3 protein is CAISGSDRAYEQYF. The CDR3, as DNA: TGTGCCATCAGTGGATCTGACAGGGCCTACGAGCAGTACTTC.

V and J are TRBV3-1 (or the pseudogene TRBV3-2) and TRBJ1-2, with D perhaps matching TRBD1 (5 bases). Looked up from germline, CDR1 is LGHDT and CDR2 is YNNKEL (reference sequence). V was trimmed by 0 bases and J by 4 bases, leaving 12 bases between them. CDR3 length equals 15 residues. The CDR3 DNA sequence: TGTGCCAGCAGCCAAGAAGCCAGGGATGGCTATGGCTACACCTTC. Residues: CASSQEARDGYGYTF.